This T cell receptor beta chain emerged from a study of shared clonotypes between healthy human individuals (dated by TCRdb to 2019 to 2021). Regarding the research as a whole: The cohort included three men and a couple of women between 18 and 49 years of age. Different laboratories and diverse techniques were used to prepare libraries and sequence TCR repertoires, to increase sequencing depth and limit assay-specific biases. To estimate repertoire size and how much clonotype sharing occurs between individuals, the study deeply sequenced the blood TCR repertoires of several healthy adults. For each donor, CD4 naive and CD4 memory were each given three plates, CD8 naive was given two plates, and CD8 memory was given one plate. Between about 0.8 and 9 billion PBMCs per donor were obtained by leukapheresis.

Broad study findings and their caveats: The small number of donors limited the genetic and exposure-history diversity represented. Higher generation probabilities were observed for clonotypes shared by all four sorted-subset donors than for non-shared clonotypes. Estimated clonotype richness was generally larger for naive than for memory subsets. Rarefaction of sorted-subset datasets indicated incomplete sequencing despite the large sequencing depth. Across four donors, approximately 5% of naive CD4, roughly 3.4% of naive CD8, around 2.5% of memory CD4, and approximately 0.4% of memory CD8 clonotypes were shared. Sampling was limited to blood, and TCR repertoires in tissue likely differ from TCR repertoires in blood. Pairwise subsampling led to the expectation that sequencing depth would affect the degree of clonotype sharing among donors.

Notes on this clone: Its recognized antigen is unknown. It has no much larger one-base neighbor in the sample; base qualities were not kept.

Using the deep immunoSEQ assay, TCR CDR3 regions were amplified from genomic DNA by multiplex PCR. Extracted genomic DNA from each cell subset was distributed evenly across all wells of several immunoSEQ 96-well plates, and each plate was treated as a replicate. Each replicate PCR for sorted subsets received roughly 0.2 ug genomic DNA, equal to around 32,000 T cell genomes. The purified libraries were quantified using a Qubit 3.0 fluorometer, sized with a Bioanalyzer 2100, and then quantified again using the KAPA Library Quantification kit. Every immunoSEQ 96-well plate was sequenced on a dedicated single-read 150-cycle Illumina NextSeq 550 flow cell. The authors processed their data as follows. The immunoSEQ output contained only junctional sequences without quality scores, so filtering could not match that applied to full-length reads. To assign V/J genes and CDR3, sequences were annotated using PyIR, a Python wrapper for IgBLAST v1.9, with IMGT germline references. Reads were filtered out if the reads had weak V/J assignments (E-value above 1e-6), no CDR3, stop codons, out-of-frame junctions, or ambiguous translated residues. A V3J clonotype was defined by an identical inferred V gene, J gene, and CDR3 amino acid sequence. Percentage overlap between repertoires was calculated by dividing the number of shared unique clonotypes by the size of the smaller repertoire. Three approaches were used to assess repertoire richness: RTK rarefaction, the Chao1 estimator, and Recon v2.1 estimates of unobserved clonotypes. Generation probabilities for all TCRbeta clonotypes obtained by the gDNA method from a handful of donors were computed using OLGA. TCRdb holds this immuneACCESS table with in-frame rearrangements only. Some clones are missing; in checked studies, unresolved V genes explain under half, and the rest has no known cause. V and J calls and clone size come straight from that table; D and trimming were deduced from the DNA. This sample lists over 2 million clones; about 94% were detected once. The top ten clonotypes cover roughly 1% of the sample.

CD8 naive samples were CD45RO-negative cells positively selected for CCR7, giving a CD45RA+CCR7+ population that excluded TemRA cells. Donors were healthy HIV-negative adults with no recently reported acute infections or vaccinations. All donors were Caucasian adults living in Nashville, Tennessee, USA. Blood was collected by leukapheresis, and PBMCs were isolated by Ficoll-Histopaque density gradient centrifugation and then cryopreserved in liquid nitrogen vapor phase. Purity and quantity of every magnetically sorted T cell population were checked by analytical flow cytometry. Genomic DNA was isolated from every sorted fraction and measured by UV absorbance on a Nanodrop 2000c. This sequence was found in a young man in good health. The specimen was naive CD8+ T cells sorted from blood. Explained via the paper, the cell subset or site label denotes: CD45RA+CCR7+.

The CDR3 reads as follows: CASSWTGTTYEQYF. The nucleotide sequence reads TGTGCCAGCAGCTGGACCGGGACAACCTACGAGCAGTACTTC. This chain is built from TRBV7-8 and TRBJ2-7, with TRBD1 tentatively as D gene (6 bases match). CDR1 and CDR2, looked up from the germline V gene, are SGHVS and FQNEAQ. V loses 4 bases, J loses 2 bases, and the germline ends lie 12 bases apart. Its CDR3 holds 14 amino acids, cysteine through phenylalanine. Of all the DNA, just the CDR3 is kept, 42 bases in frame from base 1.